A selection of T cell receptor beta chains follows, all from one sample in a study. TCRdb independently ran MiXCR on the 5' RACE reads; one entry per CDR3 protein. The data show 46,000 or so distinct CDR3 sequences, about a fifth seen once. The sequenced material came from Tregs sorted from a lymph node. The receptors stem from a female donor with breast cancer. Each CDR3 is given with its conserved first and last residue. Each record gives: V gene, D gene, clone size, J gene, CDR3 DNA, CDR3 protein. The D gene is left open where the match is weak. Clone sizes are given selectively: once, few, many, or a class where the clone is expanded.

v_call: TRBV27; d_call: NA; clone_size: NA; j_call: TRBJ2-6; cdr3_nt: TGTGCCAGCAGCCCCCTTCCTATTTCTGGGGCCAACGTCCTGACTTTC; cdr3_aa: CASSPLPISGANVLTF
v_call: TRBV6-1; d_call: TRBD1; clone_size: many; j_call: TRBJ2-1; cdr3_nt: TGTGCCAGCAGTGAATACCCCCAGACAGGGGGCGGCAGGGATGAGCAGTTCTTC; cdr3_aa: CASSEYPQTGGGRDEQFF
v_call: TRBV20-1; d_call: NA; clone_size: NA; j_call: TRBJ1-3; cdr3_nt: TGCAGTGCTAGACTACATAAACAAAGCTCTGGAAACACCATATATTTT; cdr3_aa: CSARLHKQSSGNTIYF
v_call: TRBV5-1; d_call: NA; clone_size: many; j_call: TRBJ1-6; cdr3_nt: TGCGCCAGCAGCTCGCAAACGGGGGCGGATTCACCCCTCCACTTT; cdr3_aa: CASSSQTGADSPLHF
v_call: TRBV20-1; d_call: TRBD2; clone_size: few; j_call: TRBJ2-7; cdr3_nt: TGCAGTGCTAGAGATCGGGGGGGACGGTCCGAGGGTCTTAGCCACGAGCAGTACTTC; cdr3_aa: CSARDRGGRSEGLSHEQYF
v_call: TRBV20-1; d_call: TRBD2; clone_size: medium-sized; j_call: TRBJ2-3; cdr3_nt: TGCAGTGCTAGGGTGGGACTAAACACAGATACGCAGTATTTT; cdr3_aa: CSARVGLNTDTQYF
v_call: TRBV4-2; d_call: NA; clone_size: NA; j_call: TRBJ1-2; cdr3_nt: TGTGCCAGCAGCCAAGTAGAAACAGGGAGCTATGGCTACACCTTC; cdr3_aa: CASSQVETGSYGYTF
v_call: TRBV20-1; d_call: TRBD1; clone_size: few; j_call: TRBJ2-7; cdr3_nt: TGCAGTGCCAGACAGGGGGCGTCGGGCGAGCAGTACTTC; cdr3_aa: CSARQGASGEQYF
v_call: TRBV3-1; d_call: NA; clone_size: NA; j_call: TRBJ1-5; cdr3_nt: TGTGCCAGCAGCCAACAGGGCAATCAGCCCCAGCTTTTT; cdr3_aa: CASSQQGNQPQLF
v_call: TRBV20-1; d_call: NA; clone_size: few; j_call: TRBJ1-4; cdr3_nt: TGCAGTGCTTTAAAAGCCGATACGGGGGAAAAACTGTTTTTT; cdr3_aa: CSALKADTGEKLFF
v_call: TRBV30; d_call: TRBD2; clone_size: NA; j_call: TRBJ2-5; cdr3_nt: TGTGTCTGGAGTATGGGAGGGCCGGAGACCCAGTACTTC; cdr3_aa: CVWSMGGPETQYF
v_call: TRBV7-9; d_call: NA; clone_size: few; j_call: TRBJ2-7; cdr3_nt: TGTGCCAGCAGCTCCGGCGGAGGACAGCTTCCCTACGAGCAGTACTTC; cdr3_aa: CASSSGGGQLPYEQYF
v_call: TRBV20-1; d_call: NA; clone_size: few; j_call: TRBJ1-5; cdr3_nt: TGCAGTGCTTGGTCTAGCAATCAGCCCCAGCATTTT; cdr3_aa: CSAWSSNQPQHF
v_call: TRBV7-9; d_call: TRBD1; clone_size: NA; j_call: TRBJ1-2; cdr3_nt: TGTGCCAGCAGCCCGCGCGGCCAGACAGGGGTGGGCTACGCCTTC; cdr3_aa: CASSPRGQTGVGYAF
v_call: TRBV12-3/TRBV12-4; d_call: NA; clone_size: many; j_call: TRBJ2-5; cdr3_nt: TGTGCCAGCAGTCCCACATCCCGGGCCCAAGAGACCCAGTACTTC; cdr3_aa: CASSPTSRAQETQYF
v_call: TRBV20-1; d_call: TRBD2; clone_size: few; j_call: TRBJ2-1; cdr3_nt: TGCAGTGCCAGATCCCTAGCGGGCTACAATGAGCAGTTCTTC; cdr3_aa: CSARSLAGYNEQFF
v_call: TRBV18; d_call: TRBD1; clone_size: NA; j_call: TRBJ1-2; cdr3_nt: TGTGCCAGCTCACCACTCGTACAGGGGGTACACAACTATGGCTACACCTTC; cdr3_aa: CASSPLVQGVHNYGYTF
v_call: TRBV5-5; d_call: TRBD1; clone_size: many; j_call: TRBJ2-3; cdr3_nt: TGTGCCAGCAGCATAACCGGGACAGGGACAGATACGCAGTATTTT; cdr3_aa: CASSITGTGTDTQYF
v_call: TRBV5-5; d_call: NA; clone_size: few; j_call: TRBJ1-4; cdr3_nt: TGTGCCAGCAGCTTTTTTTCAACAGGTGGAAAAAAACTGTTTTTT; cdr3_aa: CASSFFSTGGKKLFF
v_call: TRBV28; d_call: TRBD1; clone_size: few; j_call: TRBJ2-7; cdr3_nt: TGTGCCAGCAGTACCAATCCGGACAGGGCCCTCACCTACGAGCAGTACTTC; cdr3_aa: CASSTNPDRALTYEQYF
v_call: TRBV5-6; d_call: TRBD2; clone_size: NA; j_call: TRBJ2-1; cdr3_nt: TGTGCCAGCAGCTTTGGCCTAGCGGAAAGCTCCTACAATGAGCAGTTCTTC; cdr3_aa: CASSFGLAESSYNEQFF
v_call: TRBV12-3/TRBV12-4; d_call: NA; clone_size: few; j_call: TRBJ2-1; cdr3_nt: TGTGCCAGCACCCGGAGCGGCAGCTCCTACAATGAGCAGTTCTTC; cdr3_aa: CASTRSGSSYNEQFF
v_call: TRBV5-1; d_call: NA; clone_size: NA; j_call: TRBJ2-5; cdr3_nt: TGCGCCAGCAGCAAGTCATCACGGGCCCTAGGGCGGGGGACCCAGTACTTC; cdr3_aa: CASSKSSRALGRGTQYF
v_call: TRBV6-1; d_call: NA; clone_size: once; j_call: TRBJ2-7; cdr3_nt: TGTGCCAGCACCCCGGGGGACGCCTCCTACGAGCAGTACTTC; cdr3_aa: CASTPGDASYEQYF
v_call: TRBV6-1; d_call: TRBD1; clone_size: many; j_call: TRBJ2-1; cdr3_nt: TGTGCCAGCAGTGAAGGGGGACAGGGGGAGCAGTTCTTC; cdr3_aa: CASSEGGQGEQFF